In its sample, the clone carrying this T cell receptor beta chain was seen once. What it recognizes is unknown. This record belongs to a study of shared clonotypes between healthy human individuals. The study, taken as a whole, reports: Shared across several donors were around 5% of the naive CD4 clonotypes.

Germline values: CDR1 SGHTA, CDR2 FQGNSA. CDR3 length equals 14 residues. The V gene end was trimmed by 5 bases and the J gene end by 3 bases; junction bases not matched to a gene: 5. Genomic DNA per cell subset filled all wells of several immunoSEQ plates. The method was immunoSEQ multiplex PCR; TCRdb's version includes in-frame clones alone and lacks a portion of them. The sample holds some 2.3 million clones, roughly 93% seen once. The rearrangement uses TRBV7-2 and TRBJ2-7; 9 bases match TRBD2. The sequence was obtained from a man aged 18-30 years in good health. Some clones in this sample may be carry-over from other donors' samples. The sequenced sample consisted of naive CD4+ T cells from PBMCs. Subset meaning: CD45RA+ positively selected. The CDR3 sequence: CASSMLAGVYEQYF. The CDR3 coding sequence is TGTGCCAGCAGCATGTTAGCGGGAGTCTACGAGCAGTACTTC.